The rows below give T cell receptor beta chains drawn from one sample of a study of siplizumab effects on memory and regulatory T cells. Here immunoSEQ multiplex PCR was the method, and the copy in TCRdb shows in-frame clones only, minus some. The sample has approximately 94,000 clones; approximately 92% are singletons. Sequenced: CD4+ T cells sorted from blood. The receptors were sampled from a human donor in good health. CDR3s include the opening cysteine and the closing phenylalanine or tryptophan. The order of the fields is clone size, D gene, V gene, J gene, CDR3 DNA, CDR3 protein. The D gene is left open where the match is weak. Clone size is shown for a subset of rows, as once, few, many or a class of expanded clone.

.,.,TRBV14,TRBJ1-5,TGTGCCAGCAGCCAAGGTTGGGGGCAGCCCCAGCATTTT,CASSQGWGQPQHF
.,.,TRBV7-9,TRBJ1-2,TGTGCCAGCAGCCCCACAGGGAACTATGGCTACACCTTC,CASSPTGNYGYTF
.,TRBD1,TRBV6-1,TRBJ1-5,TGTGCCAGCAGTGGTCCGGACAGGGCGGGAGAGCCCCAGCATTTT,CASSGPDRAGEPQHF
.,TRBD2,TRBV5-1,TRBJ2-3,TGCGCCAGCAGCTACGACTCAACCGGGACTAGCGGGGGGGCACGGACAGATACGCAGTATTTT,CASSYDSTGTSGGARTDTQYF
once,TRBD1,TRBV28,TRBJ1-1,TGTGCCAGCAGTACCCCCGGGACAGCTGAAGCTTTCTTT,CASSTPGTAEAFF
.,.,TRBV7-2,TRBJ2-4,TGTGCCAGCAGCTTAGAAGCGGTCTTAGCCAAAAACATTCAGTACTTC,CASSLEAVLAKNIQYF
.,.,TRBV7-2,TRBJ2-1,TGTGCCAGCAGCGCCCGGTCTGGGGAGCAGTTCTTC,CASSARSGEQFF
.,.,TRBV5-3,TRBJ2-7,TGTGCCAGAAGCTTGAGGTACTTC,CARSLRYF
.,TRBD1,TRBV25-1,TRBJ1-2,TGTGCCAGCAGTGCGGGGACAGGGGTCTATGGCTACACCTTC,CASSAGTGVYGYTF
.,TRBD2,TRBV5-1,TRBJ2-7,TGCGCCAGCAGCTTGTTAGCGGGGGACACCTACGAGCAGTACTTC,CASSLLAGDTYEQYF